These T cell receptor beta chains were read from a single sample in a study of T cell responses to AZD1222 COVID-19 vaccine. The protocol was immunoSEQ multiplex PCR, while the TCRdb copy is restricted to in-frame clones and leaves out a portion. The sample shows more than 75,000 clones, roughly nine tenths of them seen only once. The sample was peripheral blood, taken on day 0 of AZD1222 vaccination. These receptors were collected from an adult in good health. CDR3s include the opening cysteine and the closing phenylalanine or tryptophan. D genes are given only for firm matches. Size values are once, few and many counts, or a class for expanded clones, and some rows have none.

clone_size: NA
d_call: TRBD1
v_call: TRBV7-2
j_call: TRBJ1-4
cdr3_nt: TGTGCCAGCAGCCCCCGACAGGGAGAAAATGAAAAACTGTTTTTT
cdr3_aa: CASSPRQGENEKLFF

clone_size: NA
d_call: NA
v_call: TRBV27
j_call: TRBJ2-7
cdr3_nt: TGTGCCAGCAGTTATCGTGGAGCAGCCTACGAGCAGTACTTC
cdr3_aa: CASSYRGAAYEQYF

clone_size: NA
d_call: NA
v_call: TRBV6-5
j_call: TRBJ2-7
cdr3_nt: TGTGCCACTTCGCTAATAAACGAGCAGTACTTC
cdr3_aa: CATSLINEQYF

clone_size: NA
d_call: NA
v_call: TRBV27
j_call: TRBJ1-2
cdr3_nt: TGTGCCAGCAGACCACAGGGCGCGAGCTACTATGGCTACACCTTC
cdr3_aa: CASRPQGASYYGYTF

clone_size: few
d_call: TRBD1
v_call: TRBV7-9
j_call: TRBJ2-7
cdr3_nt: TGTGCCAGCAGCCTGACAGGGTACGACGAGCAGTACTTC
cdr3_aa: CASSLTGYDEQYF

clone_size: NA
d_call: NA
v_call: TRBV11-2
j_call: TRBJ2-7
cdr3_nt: TGTGCCAGCAGCCGACCCGGCAGGGGCTACGAGCAGTACTTC
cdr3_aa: CASSRPGRGYEQYF

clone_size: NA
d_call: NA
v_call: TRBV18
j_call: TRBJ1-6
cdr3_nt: TGTGCCAGCTCACCCGGGACGGGGGATTCACCCCTCCACTTT
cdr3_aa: CASSPGTGDSPLHF

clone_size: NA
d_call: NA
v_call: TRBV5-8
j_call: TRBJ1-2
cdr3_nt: TGTGCCAGCAGCTTGGCGGGCAGCTACTATGGCTACACCTTC
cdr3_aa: CASSLAGSYYGYTF

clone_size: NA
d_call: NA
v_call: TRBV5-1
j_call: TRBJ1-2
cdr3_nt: TGCGCCAGCAGCTTGGATCCCAGCTATGGCTACACCTTC
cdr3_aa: CASSLDPSYGYTF

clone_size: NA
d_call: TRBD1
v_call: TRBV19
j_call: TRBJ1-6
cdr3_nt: TGTGCCAGTAGTCAGGGGGGGTCCTCACCCCTCCACTTT
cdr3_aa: CASSQGGSSPLHF

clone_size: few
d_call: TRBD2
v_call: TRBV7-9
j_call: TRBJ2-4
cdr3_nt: TGTGCCAGCAGCTTAGGACTAGCGGGAAACATTCAGTACTTC
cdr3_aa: CASSLGLAGNIQYF

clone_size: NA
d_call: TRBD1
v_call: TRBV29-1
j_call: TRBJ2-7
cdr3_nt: TGCAGCGTCACCTCGGACAGGGTCTACGAGCAGTACTTC
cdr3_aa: CSVTSDRVYEQYF

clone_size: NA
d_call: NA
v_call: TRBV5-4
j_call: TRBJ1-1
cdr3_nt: TGTGCCAGCAGGGGGTCGGGGCCGAACACTGAAGCTTTCTTT
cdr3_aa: CASRGSGPNTEAFF